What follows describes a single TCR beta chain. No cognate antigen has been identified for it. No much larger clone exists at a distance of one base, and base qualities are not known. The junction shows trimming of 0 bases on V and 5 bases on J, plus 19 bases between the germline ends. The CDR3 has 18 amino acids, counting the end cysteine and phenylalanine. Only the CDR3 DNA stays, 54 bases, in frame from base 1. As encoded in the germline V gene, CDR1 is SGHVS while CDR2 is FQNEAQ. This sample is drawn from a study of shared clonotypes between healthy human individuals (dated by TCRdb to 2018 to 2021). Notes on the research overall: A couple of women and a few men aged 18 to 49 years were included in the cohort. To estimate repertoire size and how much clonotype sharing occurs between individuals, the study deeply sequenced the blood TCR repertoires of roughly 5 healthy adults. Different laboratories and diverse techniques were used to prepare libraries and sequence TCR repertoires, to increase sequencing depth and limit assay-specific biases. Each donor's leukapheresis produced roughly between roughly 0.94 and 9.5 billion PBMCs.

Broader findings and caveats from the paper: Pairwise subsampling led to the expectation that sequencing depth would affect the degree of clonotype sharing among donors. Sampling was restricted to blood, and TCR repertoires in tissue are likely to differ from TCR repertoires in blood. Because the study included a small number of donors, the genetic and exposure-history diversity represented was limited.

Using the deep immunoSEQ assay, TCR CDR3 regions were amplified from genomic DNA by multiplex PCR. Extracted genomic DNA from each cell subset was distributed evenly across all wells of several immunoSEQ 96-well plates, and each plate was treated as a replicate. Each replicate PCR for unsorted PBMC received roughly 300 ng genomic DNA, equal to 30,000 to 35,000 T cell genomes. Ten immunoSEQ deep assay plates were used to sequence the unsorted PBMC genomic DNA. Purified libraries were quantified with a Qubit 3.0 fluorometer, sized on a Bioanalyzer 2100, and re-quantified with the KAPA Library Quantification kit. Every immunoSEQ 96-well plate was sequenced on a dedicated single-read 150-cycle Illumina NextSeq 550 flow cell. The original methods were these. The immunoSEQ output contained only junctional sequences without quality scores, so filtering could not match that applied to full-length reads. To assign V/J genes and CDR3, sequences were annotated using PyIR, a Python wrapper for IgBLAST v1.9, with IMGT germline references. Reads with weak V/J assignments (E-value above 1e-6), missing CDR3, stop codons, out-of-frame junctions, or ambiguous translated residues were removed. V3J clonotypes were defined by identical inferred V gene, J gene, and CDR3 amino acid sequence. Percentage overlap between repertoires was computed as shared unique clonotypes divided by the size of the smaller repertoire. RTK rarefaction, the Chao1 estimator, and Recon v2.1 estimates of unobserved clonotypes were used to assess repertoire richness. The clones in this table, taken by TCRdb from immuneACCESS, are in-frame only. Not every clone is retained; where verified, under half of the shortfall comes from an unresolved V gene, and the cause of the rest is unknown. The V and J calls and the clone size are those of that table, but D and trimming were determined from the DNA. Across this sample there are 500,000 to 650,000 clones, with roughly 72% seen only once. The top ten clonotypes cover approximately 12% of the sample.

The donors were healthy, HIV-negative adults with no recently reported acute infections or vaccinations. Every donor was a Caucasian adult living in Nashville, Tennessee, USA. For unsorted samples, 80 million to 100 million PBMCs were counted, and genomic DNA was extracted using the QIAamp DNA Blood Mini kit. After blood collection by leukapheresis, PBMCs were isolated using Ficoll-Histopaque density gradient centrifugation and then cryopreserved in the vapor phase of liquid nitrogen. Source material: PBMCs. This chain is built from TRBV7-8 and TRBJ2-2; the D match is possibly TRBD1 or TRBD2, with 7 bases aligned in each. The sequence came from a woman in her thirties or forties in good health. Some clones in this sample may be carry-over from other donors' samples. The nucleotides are TGTGCCAGCAGCTTAGCAGCTAGGGGGCGCGGGAGAACCGGGGAGCTGTTTTTT. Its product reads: CASSLAARGRGRTGELFF.